The rows below give T cell receptor beta chains drawn from one sample of a study of T cell changes during pregnancy in multiple sclerosis. Clones were read by immunoSEQ multiplex PCR, and TCRdb kept only the in-frame ones, dropping some. Among roughly 110,000 clones, less than 95% were seen once, and the ten largest hold less than 2%. Sample: peripheral blood, taken after pregnancy. These TCRs come from a female donor with multiple sclerosis, enrolled in a pregnancy study. Both conserved end residues are part of each CDR3. The order of the fields is V gene, D gene, J gene, CDR3 protein. The D gene is left open where the match is weak.

TRBV7-2	-	TRBJ1-2	CASSPGGRKLGGYTF
TRBV6-5	-	TRBJ1-1	CASSYSEGNTEAFF
TRBV27	-	TRBJ1-3	CASSVREGDTIYF
TRBV28	-	TRBJ1-4	CASSPMTGANEKLFF
TRBV5-1	-	TRBJ2-2	CASSSPPGELFF
TRBV7-2	-	TRBJ2-1	CASSLALASGVKQFF
TRBV2	-	TRBJ2-5	CASKDSVETQYF
TRBV19	TRBD1	TRBJ1-1	CASRTTGGTEAFF
TRBV4-2	-	TRBJ2-5	CASSPEHRAYQETQYF
TRBV5-6	TRBD1	TRBJ1-2	CASSSRDRANYGYTF
TRBV6-1	-	TRBJ2-2	CASSEERGWGTGELFF
TRBV19	-	TRBJ2-5	CASLGRFQETQYF
TRBV6-1	TRBD1	TRBJ2-5	CASSGTGKETQYF
TRBV25-1	-	TRBJ1-1	CASSGMGTEAFF
TRBV2	TRBD2	TRBJ2-1	CASSGGLVDEQFF
TRBV27	TRBD2	TRBJ2-7	CASRPAGGPREQYF
TRBV28	TRBD2	TRBJ2-3	CASSFGGTSGMMDTQYF
TRBV19	TRBD1	TRBJ2-5	CASSIATGSYQETQYF
TRBV5-1	-	TRBJ2-7	CASSVGADSYEQYF
TRBV19	TRBD1	TRBJ1-5	CASSTTGTRDQPQHF
TRBV6-1	-	TRBJ1-4	CAIRVLGQFNEKLFF
TRBV7-9	-	TRBJ2-2	CASSRRGGGGTGELFF
TRBV7-2	-	TRBJ1-2	CASSLGPGANYGYTF
TRBV20-1	-	TRBJ2-7	CSGVGGYEQYF
TRBV6-5	-	TRBJ2-7	CASRDTYEQYF
TRBV5-1	TRBD1	TRBJ1-2	CASSGGQGRKNYGYTF
TRBV5-1	TRBD2	TRBJ2-7	CASSATSGGIYEQYF
TRBV5-4	TRBD1	TRBJ1-2	CASSSGQGSGYGYTF
TRBV7-7	TRBD1	TRBJ1-1	CASSPRTGKNTEAFF
TRBV2	-	TRBJ1-1	CASSDNRNTEAFF
TRBV28	TRBD2	TRBJ2-1	CASEWGEGRNEQFF
TRBV7-9	-	TRBJ1-4	CASSLPGGRGEKLFF
TRBV5-1	-	TRBJ2-7	CASSLDPRGIEQYF
TRBV7-8	-	TRBJ1-4	CASSAAERNEKLFF
TRBV5-1	-	TRBJ1-4	CASSTSQGTNEKLFF
TRBV10-3	-	TRBJ1-3	CAADGGGRIFGNTIYF
TRBV5-1	TRBD1	TRBJ2-4	CASSFASGTGNIQYF
TRBV15	-	TRBJ1-1	CATSRGEGRTEAFF
TRBV28	-	TRBJ2-7	CASSLRGGPSYEQYF
TRBV6-1	TRBD2	TRBJ2-2	CASSATSGGAGELFF
TRBV9	TRBD2	TRBJ2-7	CASSSSGTSGDEQYF
TRBV5-1	TRBD2	TRBJ2-5	CASSLVGGGALETQYF
TRBV10-3	TRBD1	TRBJ2-5	CAISDPGTEQETQYF
TRBV2	TRBD1	TRBJ2-6	CASSAGTGSFSGANVLTF
TRBV7-8	-	TRBJ2-3	CASSFGGLTDTQYF
TRBV9	-	TRBJ2-7	CASSVDGTPSYEQYF
TRBV6-4	-	TRBJ1-5	CASSRDFDQPQHF
TRBV28	TRBD2	TRBJ2-7	CASSSSGRTYEQYF